One sample yielded the 3 T cell receptor beta chains listed below, sequenced in a study of blood T cell repertoires in COVID-19. The assay was immunoSEQ multiplex PCR, and TCRdb's table has in-frame clones only and misses some. The table lists more than 450,000 clones, approximately 86% of them singletons. Sequenced sample: PBMCs or T cells enriched from blood (not recorded which). The origin of the receptors is a woman aged 18-29 years who had recovered from COVID-19.

The V and J genes are TRBV7-2 and TRBJ1-2; tentative D call: TRBD1 (6 bases). V gave up 7 bases and J gave up 6 bases, with 24 bases separating them. Germline V gene lookup returns CDR1 SGHTA and CDR2 FQGNSA. CDR3 length equals 16 residues. For the CDR3, the DNA is TGTGCCAGCAACTTCAACGGGGACATTAAGATTGATGGCTACACCTTC. Protein sequence: CASNFNGDIKIDGYTF.

V usage is TRBV6-1 and J usage is TRBJ2-7; TRBD1 is a possible D gene (5 bases). Germline CDR1 reads MNHNS; CDR2 reads SASEGT. V lost 8 bases and J 4 bases, leaving 15 bases between the germline ends. This CDR3 contains 13 residues. As DNA, the CDR3 is TGTGCCAGCGACAGTGGGAACTCTTACGAGCAGTACTTC. It translates to CASDSGNSYEQYF.

The rearrangement links TRBV12-3 or TRBV12-4 to TRBJ1-5; the D is unclear. The CDR3 sequence is 13 residues long. V was clipped by 1 base and J by 6 bases, with 7 bases between them. DNA for the CDR3: TGTGCCAGCAGTTTAGTTTCGGGTCAGCCCCAGCATTTT. As protein: CASSLVSGQPQHF.